What follows are 23 T cell receptor beta chains derived from one specimen sequenced in a study of blood T cell dynamics during melanoma immunotherapy. Time point here: week 3, after first cycle of checkpoint inhibitor. The data were produced by immunoSEQ multiplex PCR, yet TCRdb's version contains in-frame clones alone and is incomplete. The table lists over 12,000 clones, around nine tenths of them singletons. The sequenced sample was blood, obtained from a patient treated with checkpoint blockade. Receptor source: a human donor with melanoma.

The chain joins TRBV28 to TRBJ2-1, with 12 bases identical to TRBD2. The CDR3 covers 16 residues. V lost 4 bases, J lost 4 bases, and 5 bases stayed unmatched. CDR1 is MDHEN, CDR2 SYDVKM, per germline. CDR3 protein: CASSSPGTSGYNEQFF. CDR3 sequence (DNA): TGTGCCAGCAGTTCTCCCGGGACTAGCGGGTACAATGAGCAGTTCTTC.

The rearrangement uses TRBV28 and TRBJ2-1; 11 bases are a match to TRBD1. J gave up 7 bases and V 5 bases, and 7 bases lay outside the gene matches. In germline, CDR1 is MDHEN, CDR2 SYDVKM. The CDR3 sequence is 15 residues long. The DNA for the CDR3 is TGTGCCAGCAGTCCCGGGACAGGGGGAGGGAATGAGCAGTTCTTC. Its protein is CASSPGTGGGNEQFF.

The chain uses TRBV5-1 and TRBJ1-1, with 7 bases aligning to TRBD1. The CDR3 extends over 14 amino acids. CDR1 SGHRS and CDR2 YFSETQ come from the germline V gene. V lost 4 bases, J lost 4 bases, and 7 bases stayed unmatched. The CDR3, as DNA: TGCGCCAGCAGCGGGTCGACAGGGAGCACTGAAGCTTTCTTT. Translated, it gives CASSGSTGSTEAFF.

This chain joins TRBV28 and TRBJ2-7; possibly TRBD1 for D (6 bases). This CDR3 comprises 12 residues. In germline, CDR1 is MDHEN, CDR2 SYDVKM. The V end was cut by 10 bases, the J end by 2 bases, with 12 bases between. The CDR3 DNA sequence: TGTGCCACCAGGACAGTGACCTACGAGCAGTACTTC. Translated, it gives CATRTVTYEQYF.

This sequence joins TRBV9 and TRBJ2-7, with a possible D match to TRBD1 (5 bases). Looked up from germline, CDR1 is SGDLS and CDR2 is YYNGEE. Trimming cost V 3 bases and J 2 bases, with 12 bases left between them. This CDR3 is built from 14 residues. Written as DNA, the CDR3 is TGTGCCAGCAGCGCAAGGGGTGCGGCCTACGAGCAGTACTTC. Translation gives CASSARGAAYEQYF. The whole variable domain, filled in from reference TRBV9 and TRBJ2-7, reads DSGVTQTPKHLITATGQRVTLRCSPRSGDLSVYWYQQSLDQGLQFLIQYYNGEERAKGNILERFSAQQFPDLHSELNLSSLELGDSALYFCASSARGAAYEQYFGPGTRLTVT.

V and J are TRBV11-2 and TRBJ1-4; unclear D gene. The CDR3 runs 15 residues. The germline gives CDR1 SGHAT, CDR2 FQNNGV. Trimming took 1 base from V and 8 from J, leaving 14 bases between them. The CDR3 DNA reads as TGTGCCAGCAGCTTAGTCCCCAGGTTTAGGGAAAAACTGTTTTTT. It is translated as CASSLVPRFREKLFF.

The chain joins TRBV27 to TRBJ2-1; 9 nucleotides agree with TRBD2. This CDR3 comprises 14 residues. Germline CDR1 reads MNHEY; CDR2 reads SMNVEV (reference sequence). V lost 6 bases, J lost 8 bases, and 8 bases stayed unmatched. The CDR3 region is CASSLTSGVDEQFF. In nucleotides, the CDR3 is TGTGCCAGCAGCCTGACTAGCGGAGTCGATGAGCAGTTCTTC.

CDR3 in amino acids: CASSVGNRLPTDTQYF. The DNA for the CDR3 is TGTGCCAGCAGCGTAGGGAACAGGTTACCCACAGATACGCAGTATTTT. The rearrangement uses TRBV9 and TRBJ2-3, with D possibly TRBD1 on 5 matching bases. From germline, CDR1 is SGDLS and CDR2 YYNGEE. CDR3 length: 16 amino acids. Trimming shortened V by 0 bases and J by 2 bases, and 13 bases separated the two germline ends. The variable domain in full, with the rest retrieved from reference TRBV9 and TRBJ2-3, is DSGVTQTPKHLITATGQRVTLRCSPRSGDLSVYWYQQSLDQGLQFLIQYYNGEERAKGNILERFSAQQFPDLHSELNLSSLELGDSALYFCASSVGNRLPTDTQYFGPGTRLTVL.

The chain carries TRBV7-2 and TRBJ1-4, with D possibly matching TRBD1 (6 bases). The germline gives CDR1 SGHTA, CDR2 FQGNSA. Trimming left V 2 bases short and J 7 bases short, with 14 bases between. The CDR3 contains 15 residues. Here the CDR3 reads CASSLRRTGSEKLFF. The CDR3 coding sequence is TGTGCCAGCAGCTTAAGGCGAACAGGGTCTGAAAAACTGTTTTTT. Full variable domain (rest looked up from reference TRBV7-2 and TRBJ1-4): GAGVSQSPSNKVTEKGKDVELRCDPISGHTALYWYRQSLGQGLEFLIYFQGNSAPDKSGLPSDRFSAERTGGSVSTLTIQRTQQEDSAVYLCASSLRRTGSEKLFFGSGTQLSVL.

The chain is built from TRBV15 and TRBJ2-2; 11 nucleotides line up with TRBD1. Germline V gene lookup returns CDR1 LNHNV and CDR2 YYDKDF (reference sequence). V dropped 2 bases and J dropped 0; count of bases not matched to a gene: 8. The CDR3 length is 19 residues. Here the CDR3 reads CATSRYGTGGRANTGELFF. CDR3 in DNA: TGTGCCACCAGCAGATACGGGACAGGGGGACGCGCGAACACCGGGGAGCTGTTTTTT.

The chain couples TRBV4-2 to TRBJ1-2; no definite D call. CDR3 length: 15 residues. Trimming pared 0 bases from V and 2 bases from J, leaving 10 bases between. Germline CDR1 and CDR2: LGHNA and YNFKEQ. The CDR3 is CASSQDRAGNYGYTF. Written as DNA, the CDR3 is TGTGCCAGCAGCCAAGATCGGGCCGGAAACTATGGCTACACCTTC.

The chain carries TRBV5-1 and TRBJ1-2; 7 bases line up with TRBD1. The CDR3 length is 16 residues. Trimming removed 4 bases from V and 1 base from J; junction bases left unmatched: 10. CDR1 is SGHRS and CDR2 is YFSETQ in the germline V gene. CDR3 in amino acids: CASSLGGDSLNYGYTF. In nucleotides, the CDR3 is TGCGCCAGCAGCCTCGGGGGGGACAGCCTTAACTATGGCTACACCTTC.

The genes are TRBV28 and TRBJ1-2, with TRBD1 as a possible D gene (6 bases). This CDR3 is 14 amino acids long. Germline CDR1 is MDHEN and CDR2 is SYDVKM. V shed 5 bases and J shed 4 bases, with 14 bases lying between them. CDR3 nucleotides: TGTGCCAGCAGTCCCGAGGGGGTCGGCTATGGCTACACCTTC. Its protein product is CASSPEGVGYGYTF.

V usage is TRBV27 and J usage is TRBJ2-2; 12 bases are a match to TRBD1. Trimming at V came to 5 bases and at J to 2 bases, leaving 9 bases not matched to a gene. Per germline, CDR1 MNHEY and CDR2 SMNVEV (reference sequence). The CDR3 is 18 amino acids. Written as DNA, the CDR3 is TGTGCCAGCAGTCCCCACGGGACAGGGGGCGCAAACACCGGGGAGCTGTTTTTT. Its protein product is CASSPHGTGGANTGELFF.

V is TRBV7-8 and J is TRBJ2-7; the D is unclear. V lost 1 base and J 6 bases, leaving 7 bases between the germline ends. This CDR3 contains 12 residues. Germline CDR1 reads SGHVS; CDR2 reads FQNEAQ. DNA of the CDR3: TGTGCCAGCAGCTTAGGAAGGTCCGAGCAGTACTTC. Translation gives CASSLGRSEQYF.

The chain joins TRBV11-3 to TRBJ2-7; 9 bases agree with TRBD2. Trimming cost V 5 bases and J 3 bases; bases outside gene matches: 5. Germline V lookup: CDR1 SGHNT, CDR2 YENEEA. The CDR3 totals 14 residues. The CDR3 region is CASSPRTSVYEQYF. As DNA, the CDR3 is TGTGCCAGCAGCCCTCGGACTAGCGTCTACGAGCAGTACTTC.

The rearrangement links TRBV6-5 to TRBJ1-4; D gene ambiguous. V was clipped by 2 bases and J by 8 bases, with 12 bases between them. There are 14 residues in the CDR3. Germline V lookup: CDR1 MNHEY, CDR2 SVGAGI. The CDR3 spells CASSYALSAEKLFF. DNA for the CDR3: TGTGCCAGCAGTTACGCCTTAAGCGCCGAAAAACTGTTTTTT.

Comment on this clone: One junction end disagrees with the germline gene, perhaps due to a read error. This chain links TRBV7-7 with TRBJ2-5; D is unresolved. Looked up from germline, CDR1 is SSHAT and CDR2 is FNYEAQ (reference sequence). This CDR3 contains 15 residues. The DNA of the CDR3 is TGTGCTAGCAGCTTACGCCTGGGCTCGCAAGAGACCCAGTACTTC. This codes for CASSLRLGSQETQYF.

V gene TRBV19 combines with J gene TRBJ1-2, with TRBD1 identical over 8 bases. The V segment lost 8 bases and the J segment 3 bases; nucleotides outside the gene matches: 8. The CDR3 loop spans 14 amino acids. Germline V gives CDR1 LNHDA, CDR2 SQIVND (reference sequence). The DNA of the CDR3 is TGTGCCAGTTCCCCGGCAGGGGGCCACTATGGCTACACCTTC. It is translated as CASSPAGGHYGYTF.

The rearrangement joins TRBV7-9 to TRBJ1-1; a possible D gene is TRBD1 (5 bases). V was pared by 0 bases and J by 7 bases, with 9 bases between. Germline CDR1 is SEHNR and CDR2 is FQNEAQ (reference sequence). This CDR3 contains 13 residues. Here the CDR3 DNA reads TGTGCCAGCAGCTTAGCAGGGGTTGTTGAAGCTTTCTTT. Protein sequence: CASSLAGVVEAFF.

The chain employs TRBV30 and TRBJ1-6; tentative D call: TRBD1 (6 bases). Trimming removed 1 base from V and 0 bases from J, with 31 bases in between. The CDR3 length is 23 residues. Germline assignment: CDR1 GTSNPN and CDR2 SVGIG (reference sequence). The CDR3 region is CAWSANAIIAAGQRSSYNSPLHF. Here the CDR3 DNA reads TGTGCCTGGAGTGCGAACGCGATTATCGCTGCGGGACAAAGGAGCTCCTATAATTCACCCCTCCACTTT.

The chain is built from TRBV7-3 and TRBJ2-7; D might be TRBD1 (6 bases). The V gene's germline CDR1 is SGHTA and CDR2 FQGTGA. V lost 2 bases, J lost 4 bases, and 12 bases lay in between. The CDR3 sequence is 14 residues long. The CDR3 DNA reads as TGTGCCAGCAGCTTAGAGGGGGTGAGTTACGAGCAGTACTTC. Its protein is CASSLEGVSYEQYF. The full variable domain, rest sourced from reference TRBV7-3 and TRBJ2-7, is GAGVSQTPSNKVTEKGKYVELRCDPISGHTALYWYRQSLGQGPEFLIYFQGTGAADDSGLPNDRFFAVRPEGSVSTLKIQRTERGDSAVYLCASSLEGVSYEQYFGPGTRLTVT.

V usage is TRBV5-1 and J usage is TRBJ2-1, with D perhaps matching TRBD1 (6 bases). V was cut by 3 bases and J by 3 bases, with 10 bases left in between. CDR3 length: 14 residues. Germline V gives CDR1 SGHRS, CDR2 YFSETQ. The CDR3 nucleotides are TGCGCCAGCAGCTCCTCAGGGGACTACAATGAGCAGTTCTTC. Its protein is CASSSSGDYNEQFF.